Following are 25 T cell receptor beta chains from one sample sequenced in a study of glioma-infiltrating T cells. TCR alpha and beta CDR3 regions were amplified from RNA using iRepertoire nested multiplex PCR. TCRdb called the multiplex PCR reads again in MiXCR, with one record for every CDR3 protein. The sample shows about 110,000 distinct CDR3 sequences, around a quarter of them seen only once. Material: glioma tissue, nonneoplastic brain tissue, or PBMCs (not recorded which). The source is a human donor with low-grade glioma or glioblastoma, undergoing nonglioma brain surgery, or in good health (not recorded which).

This clonotype has a count of ten or more. The J gene is TRBJ2-7, the V gene TRBV27; D ambiguous. The CDR3 covers 13 residues. V lost 0 bases to trimming and J lost 3 bases, with 6 bases between them. Germline lookup yields CDR1 MNHEY and CDR2 SMNVEV (reference sequence). CDR3 DNA: TGTGCCAGCAGTTTATCCGGGTTCTACGAGCAGTACTTC. Translating it yields CASSLSGFYEQYF.

This clonotype occurred many times. The chain uses TRBV6-2 or TRBV6-3 and TRBJ2-5; D is unresolved. This CDR3 comprises 11 residues. The V gene's germline CDR1 is MNHEY and CDR2 SVGEGT. Trimming shortened V by 2 bases and J by 7 bases, and 5 bases separated the two germline ends. CDR3 region: CASSYPGTQYF. The CDR3 DNA is TGTGCCAGCAGTTACCCGGGGACCCAGTACTTC.

This clonotype was seen ten or more times. The chain recombines TRBV20-1 with TRBJ1-1, with TRBD1 identical over 9 bases. The V segment lost 6 bases and the J segment 3 bases; nucleotides outside the gene matches: 5. From germline, CDR1 is DFQATT and CDR2 SNEGSKA (reference sequence). This CDR3 is built from 13 residues. The CDR3 nucleotides are TGCAGTGCGCCCGGGACAGGGCACACTGAAGCTTTCTTT. It translates to CSAPGTGHTEAFF.

This clonotype was observed a few times. The chain joins TRBV19 to TRBJ2-5, with D perhaps TRBD1 (6 bases). The germline V gene has CDR1 LNHDA and CDR2 SQIVND (reference sequence). Trimming took off 7 bases at V and 1 base at J, with 10 bases between the two ends. This CDR3 spans 13 amino acids. CDR3 nucleotides: TGTGCCAGTACCGACAGGCGCCAAGAGACCCAGTACTTC. As protein: CASTDRRQETQYF.

This clonotype came up many times. This chain joins TRBV6-2 or TRBV6-3 and TRBJ1-3, with D unresolved. The CDR3 is made up of 17 amino acids. V shed 2 bases and J shed 0 bases, with 14 bases lying between them. Germline V lookup: CDR1 MNHEY, CDR2 SVGEGT. The CDR3 nucleotides are TGTGCCAGCAGTTACGGCGGGTCCTCGGGCTCTGGAAACACCATATATTTT. It translates to CASSYGGSSGSGNTIYF.

This rearrangement joins TRBV9 to TRBJ2-3; perhaps TRBD1 as D (5 bases). From germline, CDR1 is SGDLS and CDR2 YYNGEE. This CDR3 is built from 15 residues. Trimming left V 4 bases short and J 0 bases short, with 12 bases between. In DNA form, the CDR3 reads TGTGCCAGCAGCACGACAGCGCGGAGCACAGATACGCAGTATTTT. Translating gives CASSTTARSTDTQYF. Full variable domain (missing parts from reference TRBV9 and TRBJ2-3): DSGVTQTPKHLITATGQRVTLRCSPRSGDLSVYWYQQSLDQGLQFLIQYYNGEERAKGNILERFSAQQFPDLHSELNLSSLELGDSALYFCASSTTARSTDTQYFGPGTRLTVL.

In its sample, this clonotype was seen once. This chain uses TRBV6-6 with TRBJ2-5, with 7 bases aligning to TRBD2. Losses at the gene ends were 6 bases for V and 5 bases for J; bases not matched to a gene: 9. Germline CDR1 is MNHNY and CDR2 is SVGAGI (reference sequence). The CDR3 contains 14 residues. The DNA for the CDR3 is TGTGCCAGCAGGTTAGGAGCGGGATGGGAGACCCAGTACTTC. Translation: CASRLGAGWETQYF.

As to this clonotype: The conserved closing phenylalanine or tryptophan is absent in this CDR3, likely reflecting a read error. The DNA is left out, because the CDR3 cannot be placed on it with certainty; the CDR3 is given as TCRdb lists it. This chain uses TRBV20-1 with TRBJ2-2; the table's D gene call, TRBD1, was not cross checked with the DNA. The germline V gene encodes CDR1 DFQATT and CDR2 SNEGSKA (reference sequence). Counting both end residues, the CDR3 totals 16 amino acids. The CDR3 spells CSARPRDRVITGELVL.

The chain employs TRBV5-8 and TRBJ2-1; D is uncertain. CDR1 is SGHTS, CDR2 YDEGEE, per germline. The CDR3 length is 15 residues. The V end was cut by 1 base, the J end by 0 bases, with 8 bases between. The CDR3, as DNA: TGTGCCAGCAGCTTGTTGGCTGGCTCCTACAATGAGCAGTTCTTC. This encodes CASSLLAGSYNEQFF.

The chain links TRBV12-3 or TRBV12-4 to TRBJ1-1, with TRBD1 matching over 8 bases. The J segment lost 6 bases and the V segment lost 6 bases, leaving 12 bases of the junction unmatched. The CDR3 length is 15 residues. The CDR3 region is CASRERDRIRAEAFF. The CDR3 DNA reads as TGTGCCAGCAGAGAACGGGACAGGATTAGGGCTGAAGCTTTCTTT.

Only a few counts were recorded for this clonotype. The chain joins TRBV7-9 to TRBJ2-7; no clear D gene. Germline V gives CDR1 SEHNR, CDR2 FQNEAQ (reference sequence). V was pared by 5 bases and J by 11 bases, with 19 bases between. This CDR3 spans 13 amino acids. CDR3 residues: CASSQDDGPLEYF. CDR3 nucleotides: TGTGCCAGCAGCCAAGACGACGGGCCGTTGGAGTACTTC. Variable domain in full (rest from reference TRBV7-9 and TRBJ2-7): DTGVSQNPRHKITKRGQNVTFRCDPISEHNRLYWYRQTLGQGPEFLTYFQNEAQLEKSRLLSDRFSAERPKGSFSTLEIQRTEQGDSAMYLCASSQDDGPLEYFGPGTRLTVT.

The CDR3 here is CASSFDRGRETQYF. In nucleotides, the CDR3 is TGTGCCAGCAGCTTCGACAGGGGGCGGGAGACCCAGTACTTC. This chain uses TRBV11-1 with TRBJ2-5, with 10 bases that match TRBD1. The CDR3 runs to 14 residues. V trimming: 3 bases; J trimming: 5 bases; junction bases outside the gene matches: 3. Looked up from germline, CDR1 is SGHAT and CDR2 is FQDESV (reference sequence).

Many counts were recorded for this clonotype. The CDR3 sequence is CASTFDRVNTEAFF. The CDR3 region has the DNA TGTGCCAGCACCTTTGACAGGGTGAACACTGAAGCTTTCTTT. This rearrangement joins TRBV7-2 to TRBJ1-1, with 7 bases lining up with TRBD1. The CDR3 contains 14 residues. Looked up from germline, CDR1 is SGHTA and CDR2 is FQGNSA. Trimming cost V 7 bases and J 0 bases; bases outside gene matches: 5.

The table lists this clonotype with many counts. CDR3 coding DNA: TGTGCCAGCAGCCAAGGTATGAGTCAGCTATACAATCAGCCCCAGCATTTT. Translating gives CASSQGMSQLYNQPQHF. The J gene is TRBJ1-5, the V gene TRBV3-1; D gene ambiguous. Germline lookup yields CDR1 LGHDT and CDR2 YNNKEL (reference sequence). The CDR3 contains 17 residues. The V gene lost 1 base and the J gene lost 3 bases, with 16 bases spanning the gap. The full variable domain, rest sourced from reference TRBV3-1 and TRBJ1-5, is DTAVSQTPKYLVTQMGNDKSIKCEQNLGHDTMYWYKQDSKKFLKIMFSYNNKELIINETVPNRFSPKSPDKAHLNLHINSLELGDSAVYFCASSQGMSQLYNQPQHFGDGTRLSIL.

This clonotype has ten or more counts. The chain uses TRBV28 and TRBJ2-7; no clear D. The CDR3 sequence is 15 residues long. Trimming took 7 bases from V and 0 from J, leaving 16 bases between them. CDR1 MDHEN and CDR2 SYDVKM come from the germline V gene. CDR3 DNA sequence: TGTGCCAGCACCTTTACACTCTCGAGCTCCTACGAGCAGTACTTC. It yields the protein CASTFTLSSSYEQYF.

Note on this clonotype: At one of its ends the junction is not consistent with the germline gene, which may arise from a read error. V is TRBV2 and J is TRBJ1-5; possible D gene TRBD1, 6 bases. The CDR3 is 14 residues long. The germline gives CDR1 SNHLY, CDR2 FYNNEI. The CDR3 reads CASNLVQGNQLQHF. For the CDR3, the DNA is TGTGCCAGCAATTTGGTACAGGGAAATCAGCTCCAGCATTTT.

This clonotype was seen repeatedly, ten times or more. V is TRBV18 and J is TRBJ1-5; 7 bases match TRBD1. This CDR3 region has 16 residues. Germline CDR1 KGHSH, CDR2 LQKENI. Losses at the gene ends were 4 bases for V and 3 bases for J; bases not matched to a gene: 9. CDR3 sequence (DNA): TGTGCCAGCTCACTACGACAGGGCAGCAACAATCAGCCCCAGCATTTT. Translation gives CASSLRQGSNNQPQHF.

This clonotype appeared a single time. A single base separates this from a much larger clone, so it may be a read error. The chain has TRBV7-9 and TRBJ1-2; weak D call: TRBD1 (6 bases). With 5 bases removed from V and 3 bases from J, the gap between germline ends came to 13 bases. The length of the CDR3 is 14 residues. From germline, CDR1 is SEHNR and CDR2 FQNEAQ (reference sequence). The CDR3: CASSPQGTDYGYTF. The CDR3 nucleotides read TGTGCCAGCAGCCCTCAGGGGACTGACTATGGCTACACCTTC.

In its sample, this clonotype was seen a few times. Here the CDR3 DNA reads TGTGCCAGCAGCTTGTATGTAACAGGGCGCCTCTCTGGAAACACCATATATTTT. Encoded protein: CASSLYVTGRLSGNTIYF. The genes are TRBV5-4 and TRBJ1-3; D is perhaps TRBD1 (6 bases). Germline assignment: CDR1 SGHNT and CDR2 YYREEE (reference sequence). The V and J ends lost 1 base and 0 bases respectively, with 17 bases between them. This CDR3 comprises 18 residues.

V gene TRBV7-9 combines with J gene TRBJ2-7; D remains ambiguous. Trimming pared 5 bases from V and 3 bases from J, leaving 20 bases between. The CDR3 totals 16 residues. Per the germline V gene, CDR1 is SEHNR and CDR2 is FQNEAQ (reference sequence). CDR3 loop: CASSGQRRENSYEQYF. Written as DNA, the CDR3 is TGTGCCAGCAGCGGGCAACGACGAGAGAATAGCTACGAGCAGTACTTC.

This clonotype has at least ten counts. The V call is TRBV6-1, the J call TRBJ2-5, with TRBD1 as a possible D gene (6 bases). Between the trimmed V and J ends, which lost 2 bases and 3 bases, there was a span of 10 bases. The CDR3 has 14 residues. In germline, CDR1 is MNHNS, CDR2 SASEGT. The CDR3 loop is CASSERGLEETQYF. The CDR3 nucleotides read TGTGCCAGCAGTGAAAGGGGGTTGGAAGAGACCCAGTACTTC.

This clonotype has a count of ten or more. The V call is TRBV5-1, the J call TRBJ2-5, with 7 bases aligning to TRBD1. This CDR3 has 17 residues. Germline CDR1 reads SGHRS; CDR2 reads YFSETQ. J was trimmed by 4 bases and V by 0 bases; bases with no gene match: 12. The CDR3 nucleotides read TGCGCCAGCAGCTTGGCCGGGGACAGCCTAGGGAGAGAGACCCAGTACTTC. Translating it yields CASSLAGDSLGRETQYF.

This clonotype was seen repeatedly, ten times or more. This sequence joins TRBV28 and TRBJ1-5; D is uncertain. Trimming removed 1 base from V and 11 bases from J, with 12 bases in between. The length of the CDR3 is 13 residues. The germline V gene has CDR1 MDHEN and CDR2 SYDVKM. The CDR3 loop is CASSLSILVAQHF. Here the CDR3 DNA reads TGTGCCAGCAGTTTATCGATTCTGGTGGCCCAGCATTTT.

This clonotype was seen repeatedly, ten times or more. V usage is TRBV4-2 and J usage is TRBJ2-5; the D gene could be TRBD1 or TRBD2 (5 bases each). Trimming cost V 4 bases and J 2 bases, with 11 bases left between them. This CDR3 contains 14 residues. From germline, CDR1 is LGHNA and CDR2 YNFKEQ. The CDR3 loop reads CASSPGSEQETQYF. The CDR3 nucleotides are TGTGCCAGCAGCCCAGGGAGTGAACAAGAGACCCAGTACTTC.

This clonotype was counted a few times. V gene TRBV29-1 combines with J gene TRBJ1-3, with 8 positions matching TRBD1. The CDR3 is made up of 15 amino acids. The germline V gene encodes CDR1 SQVTM and CDR2 ANQGSEA. Trimming took 5 bases from V and 4 from J; bases not matched to a gene: 10. CDR3 coding DNA: TGCAGCGTTATAGGACAGGGACGGAGAGGAAACACCATATATTTT. Translating it yields CSVIGQGRRGNTIYF.